The 21 T cell receptor beta chains in this list originate from one sample, sequenced in a study of T cells in women clearing cervical HPV infection. Clones were read by immunoSEQ multiplex PCR, and TCRdb kept only the in-frame ones, dropping some. Its clone listing holds tens of thousands of clones. The specimen was blood buffy coat. Receptors were obtained from a woman aged 18 to 75 with a cervical HPV16 infection that either progressed to CIN3+ or cleared (not recorded which).

CDR3 amino acids: CASSFGLAGNEQFF. The sequenced CDR3 bases are TGTGCCAGCAGCTTCGGACTAGCTGGGAATGAG. J is TRBJ2-1 and V is TRBV12-3 or TRBV12-4, with TRBD2 matching 8 bases. The sequenced fragment ends 3 residues before the CDR3 boundary, so the rest is inferred from the germline J gene. V was clipped by 6 bases and J by 7 bases; unmatched bases: 8. The length of the CDR3 is 14 residues.

Comment on this clone: The CDR3 end lies 3 residues beyond the end of the read and is filled in from the germline J gene. This sequence joins TRBV20-1 and TRBJ1-4, with TRBD1 identical over 8 bases. V lost 5 bases and J lost 5; bases outside the gene matches: 4. Per the germline V gene, CDR1 is DFQATT and CDR2 is SNEGSKA (reference sequence). This CDR3 is 13 amino acids long. CDR3 loop: CSALTGDNEKLFF. The sequenced part of the CDR3 DNA is TGCAGTGCTCTGACAGGGGACAATGAAAAA.

Worth noting for this clone: The read gets to within 3 residues of the CDR3 end, and the germline J gene fills in the rest. The rearrangement joins TRBV20-1 to TRBJ2-7; perhaps TRBD2 as D (6 bases). This CDR3 has 14 residues. V lost 5 bases and J 5 bases, leaving 19 bases between the germline ends. CDR1 and CDR2 from the germline V gene are DFQATT and SNEGSKA (reference sequence). The CDR3 DNA, read in part, is TGCAGTGCTGGTAGCGGATCTTCCCTCCACGAG. Translated: CSAGSGSSLHE. In full, the CDR3 reads CSAGSGSSLHEQYF.

CDR3 bases read: TGTGCCTGGAGTGGACGTCTAGCGGTCTTCACTCCTGAG. It encodes CAWSGRLAVFTPE. The whole CDR3 protein is CAWSGRLAVFTPEQFF. This rearrangement joins TRBV30 to TRBJ2-1; 7 bases agree with TRBD2. The read stops 3 residues short of the end of the CDR3; the missing end is completed from the germline J gene. The CDR3 consists of 16 residues. Unmatched junction bases numbered 15, after V lost 1 base and J lost 9 bases. Germline values: CDR1 GTSNPN, CDR2 SVGIG (reference sequence). Supplemented by reference TRBV30 and TRBJ2-1, the full variable domain reads SQTIHQWPATLVQPVGSPLSLECTVEGTSNPNLYWYRQAAGRGLQLLFYSVGIGQISSEVPQNLSASRPQDRQFILSSKKLLLSDSGFYLCAWSGRLAVFTPEQFFGPGTRLTVL.

About this clone itself: The CDR3 goes on 3 residues after the read ends, and that part is filled in from the germline J gene. This chain connects TRBV20-1 to TRBJ1-2; 7 bases fit TRBD1. The CDR3 is 16 amino acids. Germline lookup yields CDR1 DFQATT and CDR2 SNEGSKA (reference sequence). Germline trimming cut 0 bases from V and 4 bases from J; bases unmatched to any gene: 11. This CDR3 reads CSARDWTGVTIYGYTF. The DNA read from the CDR3 is TGCAGTGCTAGAGACTGGACAGGCGTCACCATCTATGGC.

As concerns this clone: The CDR3 extends 3 residues past the end of the read, so its final part is completed from the germline J gene. The chain recombines TRBV13 with TRBJ2-5; possibly TRBD1 for D (5 bases). Deletions cut 4 bases from V and 5 bases from J, with 11 bases between. Per germline, CDR1 PRHDT and CDR2 FYEKMQ (reference sequence). This CDR3 spans 13 amino acids. CDR3 DNA, as far as it was read: TGTGCCAGCAGCTCCAGGGTTAAGGAGACC. Its protein is CASSSRVKET. In full, the CDR3 reads CASSSRVKETQYF.

Worth noting for this clone: The read ends 3 residues before the CDR3 terminus; that terminus is restored from the germline J gene. The chain carries TRBV29-1 and TRBJ2-3; 10 bases match TRBD2. J gave up 2 bases and V 4 bases, and 3 bases lay outside the gene matches. The germline CDR1 and CDR2 sequences are SQVTM and ANQGSEA. This CDR3 has 14 amino acids. CDR3 sequence: CSVAGTSVTDTQYF. The DNA read from the CDR3 is TGCAGCGTTGCCGGGACTAGCGTCACAGATACG.

Points on this clone: The CDR3 end lies 3 residues beyond the end of the read and is filled in from the germline J gene. The rearrangement uses TRBV20-1 and TRBJ1-1; no reliable D call. This CDR3 region has 12 residues. V lost 4 bases, J lost 7 bases, and 13 bases lay in between. Germline V CDR1 and CDR2: DFQATT, SNEGSKA (reference sequence). CDR3 protein: CSATVGSREAFF. CDR3 DNA (partial): TGCAGTGCTACGGTCGGTAGCCGTGAA.

A remark on this clone: The missing CDR3 end, 3 residues past where the read stops, is filled in from the germline J gene. The chain carries TRBV19 and TRBJ1-1; 12 bases map to TRBD1. Looked up from germline, CDR1 is LNHDA and CDR2 is SQIVND (reference sequence). CDR3 length: 15 amino acids. The V segment lost 5 bases and the J segment 6 bases; nucleotides outside the gene matches: 7. This CDR3 is CASSVGTGGFPEAFF. The CDR3 bases that were read are TGTGCCAGTAGTGTCGGGACAGGGGGCTTTCCTGAA.

Comment on this clone: Germline and junction disagree at one end, which may indicate a read error. The part of the CDR3 DNA that was read is TGTGCCAGCAGTTTAGCGACATTCGCCTATGGC. This translates into CASSLATFAYG. The CDR3 in its entirety is CASSLATFAYGYTF. The chain links TRBV7-9 to TRBJ1-2; D is undetermined. Read sequence stops 3 residues before the CDR3 end, and the germline J gene provides the missing end. Germline V gene lookup returns CDR1 SEHNR and CDR2 FQNEAQ (reference sequence). This CDR3 has 14 amino acids.

Comments on this clone: The read halts 3 residues ahead of the CDR3 end, with the missing end drawn from the germline J gene. The chain joins TRBV7-6 to TRBJ2-5, with 7 bases that match TRBD2. Trimming took 0 bases from V and 5 from J; bases not matched to a gene: 3. This CDR3 comprises 14 residues. The V gene's germline CDR1 is SGHVS and CDR2 FNYEAQ. CDR3 DNA, as far as it was read: TGTGCCAGCAGCTTAGCGGGCGGGGGTGAGACC. Protein: CASSLAGGGET. The complete CDR3 sequence is CASSLAGGGETQYF.

As for this clone: Read data end 3 residues before the CDR3 end; the end is taken from the germline J gene. The chain joins TRBV7-2 to TRBJ2-7, with 9 bases fitting TRBD1. The J segment lost 3 bases and the V segment lost 4 bases, leaving 1 base of the junction unmatched. From germline, CDR1 is SGHTA and CDR2 FQGNSA. The CDR3 covers 13 residues. CDR3 DNA, as far as it was read: TGTGCCAGCAGCTGGGGACAGGGCTACGAG. It is translated as CASSWGQGYE. The full CDR3 protein is CASSWGQGYEQYF.

Worth noting for this clone: The CDR3 is cut off 3 residues early in the read; its end comes from the germline J gene. This chain joins TRBV19 and TRBJ1-2; D gene unclear. The CDR3 loop spans 12 amino acids. Germline assignment: CDR1 LNHDA and CDR2 SQIVND (reference sequence). CDR3 in amino acids: CASSIRVNDYTF. The CDR3 DNA, read in part, is TGTGCCAGTAGTATCAGAGTAAATGAC.

According to its frequency, this clone is medium-sized. The missing CDR3 end, 3 residues past where the read stops, is filled in from the germline J gene. The J gene is TRBJ2-3, the V gene TRBV2; D is unresolved. V was pared by 4 bases and J by 2 bases, with 4 bases between. Germline values: CDR1 SNHLY, CDR2 FYNNEI. The CDR3 is made up of 12 amino acids. The CDR3 reads CASSVDTDTQYF. The sequenced CDR3 bases are TGTGCCAGCAGTGTAGACACAGATACG. Filled out from reference TRBV2 and TRBJ2-3, the complete variable domain reads EPEVTQTPSHQVTQMGQEVILRCVPISNHLYFYWYRQILGQKVEFLVSFYNNEISEKSEIFDDQFSVERPDGSNFTLKIRSTKLEDSAMYFCASSVDTDTQYFGPGTRLTVL.

Concerning this clone itself: The read is 3 residues too short to cover the CDR3 end, so that end is filled in from the germline J gene. J is TRBJ1-5 and V is TRBV19; 7 bases are shared with TRBD1. J lost 0 bases, V lost 8 bases, and 10 bases had no gene match. The CDR3 is 16 amino acids. CDR1 and CDR2 (germline): LNHDA, SQIVND (reference sequence). The CDR3 DNA, read in part, is TGTGCCAGTCTAGGGGGCGCCGGGTATAGCAATCAGCCC. It specifies CASLGGAGYSNQP. The whole CDR3 reads CASLGGAGYSNQPQHF.

As concerns this clone: The missing CDR3 end, 3 residues past where the read stops, is filled in from the germline J gene. J is TRBJ2-3 and V is TRBV5-1; TRBD2 might be the D (6 bases). CDR3 length: 16 residues. V was shortened by 6 bases and J by 3 bases, with 20 bases between the two germline ends. Germline V lookup: CDR1 SGHRS, CDR2 YFSETQ. This CDR3 is CASILGVSGQTDTQYF. CDR3 DNA, as far as it was read: TGCGCCAGCATCCTGGGGGTGAGCGGGCAAACAGATACG.

As regards this clone: Read data end 3 residues before the CDR3 end; the end is taken from the germline J gene. V usage is TRBV6-4 and J usage is TRBJ1-1; possibly TRBD1 for D (6 bases). The V and J ends lost 3 bases and 5 bases respectively, with 16 bases between them. Germline loops: CDR1 MRHNA, CDR2 SNTAGT. The CDR3 runs 15 residues. Partial CDR3 DNA: TGTGCCAGCAGTGAAACCCTGACAGGACCTACTGAA. Translating gives CASSETLTGPTE. The complete CDR3 sequence is CASSETLTGPTEAFF.

A word on this clone: The read stops 3 residues short of the end of the CDR3; the missing end is completed from the germline J gene. The rearrangement joins TRBV12-3 or TRBV12-4 to TRBJ2-5; 10 nucleotides align to TRBD2. Trimming at V came to 3 bases and at J to 3 bases, leaving 4 bases not matched to a gene. This CDR3 is built from 15 residues. This CDR3 is CASSFHGTSEETQYF. The CDR3 DNA, read in part, is TGTGCCAGCAGTTTCCACGGGACTAGCGAAGAGACC.

A word on this clone: The read is 3 residues too short to cover the CDR3 end, so that end is filled in from the germline J gene. The genes are TRBV19 and TRBJ1-1; 7 nucleotides line up with TRBD1. This CDR3 contains 15 residues. The V and J ends lost 2 bases and 4 bases, in that order; junction bases with no gene match: 7. CDR1 is LNHDA, CDR2 SQIVND, per germline (reference sequence). The CDR3 loop reads CASSISGQDVTEAFF. CDR3 DNA (partial): TGTGCCAGTAGTATATCAGGACAGGATGTCACTGAA.

On this clone: The read falls 3 residues short of the CDR3 end, and the missing part is taken from the germline J gene. The gene calls are TRBV20-1 and TRBJ2-3; 13 bases agree with TRBD2. J lost 0 bases, V lost 6 bases, and 6 bases had no gene match. From germline, CDR1 is DFQATT and CDR2 SNEGSKA (reference sequence). This CDR3 is 16 amino acids long. This chain's CDR3 is CSAGLAGSSSTDTQYF. CDR3 bases read: TGCAGTGCGGGACTAGCGGGGTCCTCTAGCACAGATACG.

Turning to this clone: Read sequence stops 3 residues before the CDR3 end, and the germline J gene provides the missing end. This rearrangement joins TRBV2 to TRBJ1-5; TRBD1 is a possible D gene (5 bases). CDR1 SNHLY and CDR2 FYNNEI come from the germline V gene. The CDR3 is 15 amino acids. The germline V and J ends were trimmed by 1 base and 1 base, with 8 bases remaining between them. The DNA read from the CDR3 is TGTGCCAGCAGTGAAGAGGCAGGGAGCAATCAGCCC. Translation gives CASSEEAGSNQP. The whole CDR3 region reads CASSEEAGSNQPQHF.